These T cell receptor beta chains were read from a single sample in a study of Ad26.COV2.S vaccination and SARS-CoV-2 variants. The method was immunoSEQ multiplex PCR; TCRdb's version includes in-frame clones alone and lacks a portion of them. The table includes fewer than 400,000 clones, roughly nine tenths detected once. The source material was peripheral blood, sampled in a trial of Ad26.COV2.S vaccine versus placebo. Source of these receptors: a person aged 18-65 years who received the Ad26.COV2.S COVID-19 vaccine or a placebo. Both conserved end residues are part of each CDR3. The order of the fields is D gene, clone size, J gene, V gene, CDR3 DNA, CDR3 protein. D genes are given only for firm matches. Size tells how often a clone was seen (once, few, many) or the class of an expanded clone, and some rows leave it out.

NA NA TRBJ1-3 TRBV4-1 TGCGCCAGCAGCCAATGGGTGGGGACTGGAAACACCATATATTTT CASSQWVGTGNTIYF
NA NA TRBJ1-2 TRBV7-2 TGTGCCAGCAGCTTAGCGGCCAGCTATGGCTACACCTTC CASSLAASYGYTF
TRBD1 NA TRBJ1-2 TRBV20-1 TGCAGTGCTAGTTTCCCCCGGGACAGGGGCGAAATCTATGGCTACACCTTC CSASFPRDRGEIYGYTF
NA NA TRBJ2-5 TRBV7-2 TGTGCCAGCAGCTTAACGGTCATAGGGACAAAGCAAGAGACCCAGTACTTC CASSLTVIGTKQETQYF
NA few TRBJ2-7 TRBV7-2 TGTGCCAGCAGCCATGGGGGCCAAAACTACGAGCAGTACTTC CASSHGGQNYEQYF
NA NA TRBJ2-3 TRBV9 TGTGCCAGCAGCTTAGATACAGATACGCAGTATTTT CASSLDTDTQYF
NA NA TRBJ1-5 TRBV30 TGTGCCTGGAGTGTAGTCCGGGGACAGCCCCAGCATTTT CAWSVVRGQPQHF
NA NA TRBJ1-3 TRBV6-5 TGTGCCAGCAAGCGAGTAGGAAACACCATATATTTT CASKRVGNTIYF
NA few TRBJ2-5 TRBV2 TGTGCCAGCAGTGAAGTGACCCGAGGGACCCAGTACTTC CASSEVTRGTQYF
TRBD1 NA TRBJ2-3 TRBV9 TGTGCCAGCAGCGCCAGACAGGGTGGAACAGATACGCAGTATTTT CASSARQGGTDTQYF
NA NA TRBJ2-7 TRBV7-8 TGTGCCAGCAGCGTTTACCTCTCCCTCGTGACGGTCAACGAGCAGTACTTC CASSVYLSLVTVNEQYF
NA NA TRBJ2-1 TRBV24-1 TGTGCCACCAGTGATTACTCGGACAATGAGCAGTTCTTC CATSDYSDNEQFF
TRBD1 NA TRBJ1-1 TRBV19 TGTGCCAGTAGCCTCTCCGAACAGGGGGGGGGAGACACTGAAGCTTTCTTT CASSLSEQGGGDTEAFF
NA NA TRBJ1-4 TRBV7-9 TGTGCCAGCAGCCGGGGATATGGAGAAAAACTGTTTTTT CASSRGYGEKLFF
NA NA TRBJ2-3 TRBV2 TGTGCCAGCAGTGATGCGTTACGCGATACGCAGTATTTT CASSDALRDTQYF
TRBD2 NA TRBJ2-2 TRBV4-2 TGTGCCAGCAGCCAAGCACTAGCGGGGGTGGCCGGGGAGCTGTTTTTT CASSQALAGVAGELFF
NA NA TRBJ2-5 TRBV6-5 TGTGCCAGCAACCGATTAGCAGGGGGGCGAGAGACCCAGTACTTC CASNRLAGGRETQYF
NA NA TRBJ1-4 TRBV5-5 TGTGCCAGCAGCTTGATTGGACCCTCCGCGACTGGATTTAATGAAAAACTGTTTTTT CASSLIGPSATGFNEKLFF
TRBD1 NA TRBJ2-7 TRBV12-3/TRBV12-4 TGTGCCAGCAGTAAAACAGGGGTACCCGAGCAGTACTTC CASSKTGVPEQYF
NA few TRBJ1-2 TRBV4-1 TGCGCCAGCAGCCAATGGCCAACAAACTATGGCTACACCTTC CASSQWPTNYGYTF
NA NA TRBJ2-7 TRBV7-9 TGTGCCAGCAGCCGCCACGGGGGCCACGAGCAGTACTTC CASSRHGGHEQYF
NA NA TRBJ2-7 TRBV19 TGTGCCAGTAGAAATGGACCCGAGACCTACGAGCAGTACTTC CASRNGPETYEQYF
NA NA TRBJ1-5 TRBV19 TGTGCCAGTAGTATCCGCCGAAATCAGCCCCAGCATTTT CASSIRRNQPQHF
NA NA TRBJ1-4 TRBV6-5 TGTGCCAGCAGTTATCGGTCGGGGGCAAGGGAAAAACTGTTTTTT CASSYRSGAREKLFF
TRBD1 NA TRBJ2-3 TRBV19 TGTGCCAGTAGTACCCGGGACAGGGGGACAGATACGCAGTATTTT CASSTRDRGTDTQYF
NA once TRBJ2-7 TRBV10-3 TGTGCCATCAGGGGGGGACAGCTTTACGAGCAGTACTTC CAIRGGQLYEQYF
TRBD1 NA TRBJ1-1 TRBV5-1 TGCGCCAGCAGATGGCAGGGGGACACTGAAGCTTTCTTT CASRWQGDTEAFF
NA few TRBJ2-7 TRBV19 TGTGCCAGTAGTTGGACAGATTCCTACGAGCAGTACTTC CASSWTDSYEQYF
NA NA TRBJ1-1 TRBV5-6 TGTGCCAGCAGCTTGCAGGGGTTCACTGAAGCTTTCTTT CASSLQGFTEAFF
NA NA TRBJ2-3 TRBV10-1 TGCGCCAGCAGTGAGGGCAGTCCGCAGTATTTT CASSEGSPQYF
NA many TRBJ1-5 TRBV7-9 TGTGCCAGCACCCCCGGGTATAGCAATCAGCCCCAGCATTTT CASTPGYSNQPQHF
NA NA TRBJ1-2 TRBV10-2 TGCGCCAGCACACAGGGTTTCGGCTATGGCTACACCTTC CASTQGFGYGYTF
NA NA TRBJ2-2 TRBV11-2 TGTGCCAGCAGCCGGCCCAGGGATTGGACCGGGGAGCTGTTTTTT CASSRPRDWTGELFF
TRBD1 NA TRBJ1-2 TRBV11-2 TGTGCCAGCAGCTCCCGGGGGGGGACAGGGGTTGGTGGCTACACCTTC CASSSRGGTGVGGYTF
TRBD2 NA TRBJ2-5 TRBV4-3 TGCGCCAGCAGCCAAGATCGTGCTAGCGGGGTTGAGACCCAGTACTTC CASSQDRASGVETQYF
NA NA TRBJ2-5 TRBV12-3/TRBV12-4 TGTGCCAGCAGTTTTGCAGGATGGGAGACCCAGTACTTC CASSFAGWETQYF
NA NA TRBJ1-5 TRBV20-1 TGCAGTGCTAGTGGCGTATTTGCCAATCAGCCCCAGCATTTT CSASGVFANQPQHF
NA once TRBJ2-7 TRBV27 TGTGCCAGCAGTTACTCTCAAAACTACGAGCAGTACTTC CASSYSQNYEQYF
TRBD1 NA TRBJ1-1 TRBV7-2 TGTGCCAGCAGCCAAACAGGGGGGAACACTGAAGCTTTCTTT CASSQTGGNTEAFF
TRBD2 NA TRBJ2-7 TRBV6-2/TRBV6-3 TGTGCCAGCAGTTACTTCGGGACTAGCGTACAGTACTTC CASSYFGTSVQYF
NA NA TRBJ1-3 TRBV5-5 TGTGCCAGCAGCTTGGGAGCTGGAACTGGAAACACCATATATTTT CASSLGAGTGNTIYF
NA NA TRBJ1-1 TRBV5-1 TGCGCCAGCAAGTACATCGGAAACACTGAAGCTTTCTTT CASKYIGNTEAFF
NA NA TRBJ1-3 TRBV5-6 TGTGCCAGCAGCTCCGGAAACACCATATATTTT CASSSGNTIYF
TRBD2 NA TRBJ2-1 TRBV5-4 TGTGCCAGCAGCTCCGGGACTAGCGGTAATGAGCAGTTCTTC CASSSGTSGNEQFF